The entry below gives a single T cell receptor (beta chain) sequence along with its context. Under the authors' procedure: The assay estimated nucleated cells by amplifying reference gene primers. TCRdb's table, derived via immunoSEQ multiplex PCR, lists solely in-frame clones and lacks some. The V and J calls and clone size are taken from that table; D and trimming were inferred from the DNA. The table lists about 140,000 clones, approximately 80% of them singletons. This record comes from a study of blood T cell repertoires in COVID-19. Study-level background: Samples taken during acute and convalescent COVID-19 were collected in the United States, Italy and Spain. Sources were T cells, B-cell-depleted T cells, or PBMCs; the material itself was cDNA or gDNA.

This CDR3 has 17 amino acids. V dropped 5 bases and J dropped 2; count of bases not matched to a gene: 10. The V gene's germline CDR1 is KGHDR and CDR2 SFDVKD. The receptor was derived from a woman aged 80 or over in a cohort sampled during active or convalescent COVID-19. Sequenced: peripheral blood. This chain connects TRBV24-1 to TRBJ2-3; TRBD2 agrees at 9 bases. In DNA form, the CDR3 reads TGTGCCACCAGTGGGCCAGCGGGGGGAAGTGTCACAGATACGCAGTATTTT. Amino acid sequence: CATSGPAGGSVTDTQYF.